This T cell receptor (beta chain) was sequenced in a study of blood T cell repertoires in COVID-19 (dated by TCRdb to 2018 to 2021). In terms of the full investigation: Samples covering the acute and convalescent phases of COVID-19 were provided by collaborators in the United States, Italy and Spain. Deeply sampled blood TCRbeta repertoires from subjects exposed to, actively infected with, or recovered from COVID-19 were included in the dataset. Samples came from the ongoing ImmuneRACE study (first 160 participants) plus 1,254 subjects from 6 global collaborators. Nearly every sample came with metadata listing a de-identified subject ID, COVID-19 status, age in years and sex. Where available, HLA class I and class II types were taken from metadata supplied by the sample provider and were not determined by assay-based typing. The repertoires were made available in a free public database intended to serve as a resource for research on the immune response to SARS-CoV-2. The prospective study material was composed of cDNA or gDNA derived from T cells, B-cell-depleted T cells, or PBMCs.

Spanning cysteine to phenylalanine, the CDR3 consists of 15 amino acids. The entry retains the CDR3 DNA only, 45 bases that are in frame from base 1. V and J are truncated by 3 bases and 0 bases respectively, leaving an intervening sequence of 10 bases. From the germline V gene, CDR1 is SGDLS and CDR2 is YYNGEE. TCRbeta CDR3 regions were amplified from genomic DNA by means of the immunoSEQ Assay, a bias-controlled multiplex PCR. The original pipeline was this. Within the assay, amplification of reference gene primers was used to estimate how many nucleated cells each sample contained. Sequence reads were collapsed and filtered to measure the absolute abundance of every unique TCRbeta CDR3 rearrangement. For each sample, productive Simpson clonality was calculated by taking the square root of Simpson's diversity index across productive rearrangements. The table was pulled from immuneACCESS by TCRdb, which kept in-frame rearrangements only. Such tables lose some clones; where checked, under half of the loss comes from unresolved V genes, and the rest has no known cause. V and J calls and clone size are as listed in that table; D and trimming were resolved from the DNA. Counted in this sample were 25,000 or so clones; roughly 94% of them appeared once. About 4% of the sample goes to the ten largest clones.

A word on this clone: Its antigen is currently not known. Within one base of it there is no much larger clone, and no base qualities were kept.

Here is what the overall study found, with its caveats: The amount of clinical and demographic metadata varied by source and participant and was provided uncurated.

Whole blood was collected in K2EDTA tubes by collaborating institutions according to the institutions' own protocols. For TCRbeta analysis, collaborators shipped samples in one of three forms: frozen whole blood, isolated PBMCs, or DNA extracted from either of those sample types. Source material: peripheral blood. The V and J genes are TRBV9 and TRBJ1-3; the best D guess is TRBD1, with 5 bases matching. The TCR comes from a woman between 50 and 59 years old with active COVID-19. The nucleotides are TGTGCCAGCAGCGCGCAGGGACTCTCTGGAAACACCATATATTTT. Its product reads: CASSAQGLSGNTIYF.